This T cell receptor (beta chain) was sequenced for a study of OX40 agonist ivuxolimab in advanced cancers. Overall study: Patients were about 83% male with ages roughly 23 to 79, mean 60.

Autoimmune disease history or systemic immunosuppression excluded patients. Trimming shortened V by 7 bases and J by 0 bases, and 16 bases separated the two germline ends. The CDR3 spans 16 residues. CDR1 and CDR2 from the germline V gene are MGHRA and YSYEKL. Details on this clone: Its antigen is currently unknown.

TCRdb keeps only in-frame clones here, not all; method: immunoSEQ multiplex PCR. Altogether 55,000 to 90,000 clones are present, approximately 86% being singletons, with the ten largest covering under 3%. Findings and caveats of the study: Antigens targeted by the expanded peripheral T cells were not determined.

The source is an adult with an advanced solid tumor such as melanoma, head and neck, liver or kidney cancer. The V gene is TRBV4-1, the J gene TRBJ2-1; TRBD2 might be the D (5 bases). This specimen was CD4+ or CD8+ T cells sorted from blood, taken in a trial of the OX40 agonist ivuxolimab. CDR3 in amino acids: CASTAGAAFSYNEQFF. DNA of the CDR3: TGCGCCAGCACCGCAGGAGCGGCTTTCTCCTACAATGAGCAGTTCTTC.